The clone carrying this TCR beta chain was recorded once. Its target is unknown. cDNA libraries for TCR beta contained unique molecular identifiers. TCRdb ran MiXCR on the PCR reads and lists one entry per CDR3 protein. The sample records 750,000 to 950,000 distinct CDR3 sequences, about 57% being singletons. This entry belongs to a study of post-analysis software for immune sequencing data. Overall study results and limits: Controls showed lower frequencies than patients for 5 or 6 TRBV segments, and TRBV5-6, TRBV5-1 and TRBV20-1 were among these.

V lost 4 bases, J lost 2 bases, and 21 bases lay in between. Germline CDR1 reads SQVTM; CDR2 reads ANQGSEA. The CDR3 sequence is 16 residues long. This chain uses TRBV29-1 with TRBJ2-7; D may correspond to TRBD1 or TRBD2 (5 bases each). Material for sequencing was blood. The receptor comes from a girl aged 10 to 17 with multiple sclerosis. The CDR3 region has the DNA TGCAGCGTTGGGCTCCAAGGGCAGGGAGTTCCCTACGAGCAGTACTTC. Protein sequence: CSVGLQGQGVPYEQYF.